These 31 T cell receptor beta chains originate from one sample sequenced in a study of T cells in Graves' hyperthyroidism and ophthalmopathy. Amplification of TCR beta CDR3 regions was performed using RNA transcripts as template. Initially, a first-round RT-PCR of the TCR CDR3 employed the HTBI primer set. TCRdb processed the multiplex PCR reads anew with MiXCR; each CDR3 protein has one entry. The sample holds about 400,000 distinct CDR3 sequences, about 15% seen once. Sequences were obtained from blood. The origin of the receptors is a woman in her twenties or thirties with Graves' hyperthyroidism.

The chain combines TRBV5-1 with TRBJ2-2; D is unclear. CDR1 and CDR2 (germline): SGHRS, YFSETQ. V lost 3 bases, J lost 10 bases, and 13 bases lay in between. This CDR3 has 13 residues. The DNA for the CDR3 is TGCGCCAGCAGCTCCAACAGTGTGGTGGAGCTGTTTTTT. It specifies CASSSNSVVELFF. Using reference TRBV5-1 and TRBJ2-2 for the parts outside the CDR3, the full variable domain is KAGVTQTPRYLIKTRGQQVTLSCSPISGHRSVSWYQQTPGQGLQFLFEYFSETQRNKGNFPGRFSGRQFSNSRSEMNVSTLELGDSALYLCASSSNSVVELFFGEGSRLTVL.

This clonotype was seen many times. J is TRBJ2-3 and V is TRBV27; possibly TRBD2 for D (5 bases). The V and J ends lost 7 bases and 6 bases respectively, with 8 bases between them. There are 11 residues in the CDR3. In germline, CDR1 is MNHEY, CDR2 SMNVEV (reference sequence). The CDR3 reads CASTGRDTQYF. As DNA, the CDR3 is TGTGCCAGCACGGGAAGGGATACGCAGTATTTT.

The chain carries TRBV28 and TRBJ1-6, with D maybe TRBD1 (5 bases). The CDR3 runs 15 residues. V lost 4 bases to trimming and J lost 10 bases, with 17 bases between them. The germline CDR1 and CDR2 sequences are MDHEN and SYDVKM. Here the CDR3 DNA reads TGTGCCAGCAGTTCCTTTGGGGCGGGGGAGTCACCCCTCCACTTT. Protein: CASSSFGAGESPLHF.

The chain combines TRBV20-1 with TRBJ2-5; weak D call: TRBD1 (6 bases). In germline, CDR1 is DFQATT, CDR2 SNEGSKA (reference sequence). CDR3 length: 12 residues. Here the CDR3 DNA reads TGCAGCTCAAAACAGGGCGCGGAGACCCAGTACTTC. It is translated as CSSKQGAETQYF.

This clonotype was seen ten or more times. The CDR3 loop reads CASSRVALAGTYEQYF. CDR3 nucleotides: TGCGCCAGCAGCCGCGTGGCCCTAGCGGGGACCTACGAGCAGTACTTC. V is TRBV5-1 and J is TRBJ2-7, with 9 bases that match TRBD2. The CDR3 is 16 amino acids. CDR1 and CDR2 from the germline V gene are SGHRS and YFSETQ. After removal of 4 bases from V and 2 bases from J, the junction contained 10 bases not matched to a gene.

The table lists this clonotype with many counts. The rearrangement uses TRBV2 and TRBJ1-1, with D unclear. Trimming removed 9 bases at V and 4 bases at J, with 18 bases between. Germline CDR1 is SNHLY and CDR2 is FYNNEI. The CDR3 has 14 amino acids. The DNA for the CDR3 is TGTGCCAGTCGGCTCACTCCGGGTGGCACTGAAGCTTTCTTT. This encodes CASRLTPGGTEAFF.

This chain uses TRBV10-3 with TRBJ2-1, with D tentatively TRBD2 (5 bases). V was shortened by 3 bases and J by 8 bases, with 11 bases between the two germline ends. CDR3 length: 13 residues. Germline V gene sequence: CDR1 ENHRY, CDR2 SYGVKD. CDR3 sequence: CAISDGSHDEQFF. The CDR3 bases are TGTGCCATCAGTGATGGGAGCCACGATGAGCAGTTCTTC.

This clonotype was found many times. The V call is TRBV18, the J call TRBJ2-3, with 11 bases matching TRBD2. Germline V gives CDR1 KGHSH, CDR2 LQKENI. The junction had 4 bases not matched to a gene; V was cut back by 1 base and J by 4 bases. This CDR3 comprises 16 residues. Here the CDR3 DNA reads TGTGCCAGCTCACCACGTACTAGCGGGAGTGCAGATACGCAGTATTTT. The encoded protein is CASSPRTSGSADTQYF.

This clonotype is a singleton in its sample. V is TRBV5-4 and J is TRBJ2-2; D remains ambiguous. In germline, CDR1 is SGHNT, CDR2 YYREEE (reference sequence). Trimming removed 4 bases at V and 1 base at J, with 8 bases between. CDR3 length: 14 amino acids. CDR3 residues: CASSPLQNTGELFF. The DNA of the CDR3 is TGTGCCAGCAGCCCCCTTCAGAACACCGGGGAGCTGTTTTTT.

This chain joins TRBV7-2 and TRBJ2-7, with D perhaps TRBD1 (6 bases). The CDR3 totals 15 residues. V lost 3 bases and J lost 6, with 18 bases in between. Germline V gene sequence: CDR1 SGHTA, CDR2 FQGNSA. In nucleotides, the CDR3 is TGTGCCAGCAGCTTGAACGGGCAGGGGATCGGCGAGCAGTACTTC. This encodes CASSLNGQGIGEQYF.

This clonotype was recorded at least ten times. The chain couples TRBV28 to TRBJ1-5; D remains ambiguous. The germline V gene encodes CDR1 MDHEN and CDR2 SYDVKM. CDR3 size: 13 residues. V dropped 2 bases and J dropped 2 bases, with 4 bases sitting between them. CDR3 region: CASSLDGNQPQHF. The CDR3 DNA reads TGTGCCAGCAGTTTAGACGGCAATCAGCCCCAGCATTTT.

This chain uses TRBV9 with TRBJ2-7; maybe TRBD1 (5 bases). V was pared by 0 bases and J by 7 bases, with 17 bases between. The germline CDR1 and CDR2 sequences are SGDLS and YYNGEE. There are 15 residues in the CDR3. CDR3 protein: CASSVVGRALREQYF. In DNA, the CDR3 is TGTGCCAGCAGCGTAGTCGGCAGGGCTTTAAGGGAGCAGTACTTC.

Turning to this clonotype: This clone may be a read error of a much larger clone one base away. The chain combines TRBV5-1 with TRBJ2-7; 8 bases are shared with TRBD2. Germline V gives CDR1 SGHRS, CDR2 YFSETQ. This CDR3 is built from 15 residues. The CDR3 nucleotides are TGCGCCAGCAGCCCGGGGGGGACCTCCCGGCGCGAGCGGTACTTC. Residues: CASSPGGTSRRERYF.

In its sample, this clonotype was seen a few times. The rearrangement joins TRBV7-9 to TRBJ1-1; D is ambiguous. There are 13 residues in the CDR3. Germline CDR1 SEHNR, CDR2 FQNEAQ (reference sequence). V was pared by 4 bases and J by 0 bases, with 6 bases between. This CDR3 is CASSSYLNTEAFF. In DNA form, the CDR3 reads TGTGCCAGCAGCTCCTACCTGAACACTGAAGCTTTCTTT.

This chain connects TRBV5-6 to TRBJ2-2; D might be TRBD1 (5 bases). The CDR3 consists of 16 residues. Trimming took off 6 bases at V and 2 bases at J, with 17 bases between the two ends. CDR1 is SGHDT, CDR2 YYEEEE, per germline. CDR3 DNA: TGTGCCAGCATGTCAATAGGGGCCGGTAACACCGGGGAGCTGTTTTTT. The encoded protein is CASMSIGAGNTGELFF.

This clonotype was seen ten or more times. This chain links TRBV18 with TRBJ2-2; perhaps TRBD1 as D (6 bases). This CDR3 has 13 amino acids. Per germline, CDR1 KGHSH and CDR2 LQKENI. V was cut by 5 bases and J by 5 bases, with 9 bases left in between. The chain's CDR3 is CASSSDSTGELFF. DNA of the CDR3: TGTGCCAGCTCATCGGACAGTACCGGGGAGCTGTTTTTT.

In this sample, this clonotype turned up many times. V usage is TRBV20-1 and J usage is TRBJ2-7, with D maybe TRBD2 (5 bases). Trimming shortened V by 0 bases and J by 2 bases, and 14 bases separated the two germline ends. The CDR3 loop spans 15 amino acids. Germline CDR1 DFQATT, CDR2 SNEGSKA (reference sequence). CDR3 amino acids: CSARDKRFSPYEQYF. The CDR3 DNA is TGCAGTGCTAGAGATAAGCGGTTTTCCCCCTACGAGCAGTACTTC.

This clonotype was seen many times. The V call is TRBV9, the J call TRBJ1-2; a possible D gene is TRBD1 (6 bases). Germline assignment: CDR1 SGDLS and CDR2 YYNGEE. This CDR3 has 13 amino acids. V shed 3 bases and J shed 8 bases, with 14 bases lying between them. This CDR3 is CASSATGIEGYTF. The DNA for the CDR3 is TGTGCCAGCAGCGCTACAGGGATTGAGGGCTACACCTTC.

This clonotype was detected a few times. The CDR3 nucleotides read TGCGCCAGCAGCCAAGACGACAGGACAAATGAAAAACTGTTTTTT. Translation: CASSQDDRTNEKLFF. V and J are TRBV4-1 and TRBJ1-4; the D gene is possibly TRBD1 (6 bases). Trimming stripped 0 bases from V and 5 bases from J, with 10 bases between. Germline assignment: CDR1 MGHRA and CDR2 YSYEKL. CDR3 length: 15 residues.

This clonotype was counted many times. CDR3 DNA sequence: TGCGCCAGCAGCTTAGGGACAGGCACTTACAATGAGCAGTTCTTC. Translation gives CASSLGTGTYNEQFF. The genes are TRBV5-1 and TRBJ2-1, with 8 bases fitting TRBD1. CDR3 length equals 15 residues. J was trimmed by 4 bases and V by 2 bases; bases with no gene match: 5. Per germline, CDR1 SGHRS and CDR2 YFSETQ.

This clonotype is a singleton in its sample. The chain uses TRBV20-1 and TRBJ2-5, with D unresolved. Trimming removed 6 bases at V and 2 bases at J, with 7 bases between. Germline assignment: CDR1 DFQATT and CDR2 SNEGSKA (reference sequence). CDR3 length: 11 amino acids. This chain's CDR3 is CSASPQETQYF. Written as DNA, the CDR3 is TGCAGTGCCTCGCCACAAGAGACCCAGTACTTC.

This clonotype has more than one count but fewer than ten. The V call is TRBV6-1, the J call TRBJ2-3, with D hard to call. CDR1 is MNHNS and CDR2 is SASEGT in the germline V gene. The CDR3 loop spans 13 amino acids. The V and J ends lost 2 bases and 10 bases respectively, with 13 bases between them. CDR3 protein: CASSEPGPFAQYF. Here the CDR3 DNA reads TGTGCCAGCAGTGAACCCGGGCCCTTTGCGCAGTATTTT.

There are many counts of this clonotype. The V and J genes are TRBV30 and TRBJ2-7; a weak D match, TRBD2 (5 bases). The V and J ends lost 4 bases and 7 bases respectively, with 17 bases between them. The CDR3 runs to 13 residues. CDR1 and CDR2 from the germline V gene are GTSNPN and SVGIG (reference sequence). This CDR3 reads CAWNLRLTGEQYF. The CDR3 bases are TGTGCCTGGAATTTGAGACTCACGGGGGAGCAGTACTTC.

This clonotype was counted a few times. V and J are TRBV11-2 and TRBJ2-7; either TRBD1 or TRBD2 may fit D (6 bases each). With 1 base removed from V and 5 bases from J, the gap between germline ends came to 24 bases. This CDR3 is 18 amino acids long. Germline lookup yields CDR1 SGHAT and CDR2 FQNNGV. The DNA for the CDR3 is TGTGCCAGCAGCTTAGTAGGGGGGCTTTCAAAGGGGACCCACGAGCAGTACTTC. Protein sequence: CASSLVGGLSKGTHEQYF. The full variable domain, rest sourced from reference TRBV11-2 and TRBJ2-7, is EAGVAQSPRYKIIEKRQSVAFWCNPISGHATLYWYQQILGQGPKLLIQFQNNGVVDDSQLPKDRFSAERLKGVDSTLKIQPAKLEDSAVYLCASSLVGGLSKGTHEQYFGPGTRLTVT.

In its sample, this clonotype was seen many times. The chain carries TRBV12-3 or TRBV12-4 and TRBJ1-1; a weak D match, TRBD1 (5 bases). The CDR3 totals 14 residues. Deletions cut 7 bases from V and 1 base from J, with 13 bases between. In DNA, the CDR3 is TGTGCCAGCAACCTAGCCGGGGGGAACACTGAAGCTTTCTTT. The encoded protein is CASNLAGGNTEAFF.

The CDR3 nucleotides are TGTGCCAGCAGCGTAGAACTAGCCTACAATGAGCAGTTCTTC. Its translation is CASSVELAYNEQFF. The rearrangement joins TRBV9 to TRBJ2-1; possible D gene TRBD2, 5 bases. V was pared by 0 bases and J by 2 bases, with 6 bases between. The CDR3 is 14 amino acids. Germline CDR1 is SGDLS and CDR2 is YYNGEE.

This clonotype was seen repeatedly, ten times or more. The CDR3 sequence: CASSLMSGGTDTQYF. The CDR3 coding sequence is TGTGCCAGCAGCTTAATGTCAGGGGGCACAGATACGCAGTATTTT. This sequence joins TRBV7-3 and TRBJ2-3, with D perhaps matching TRBD1 (6 bases). CDR3 length: 15 amino acids. Germline CDR1 SGHTA, CDR2 FQGTGA. The V and J ends lost 1 base and 1 base respectively, with 9 bases between them. The full variable domain, rest sourced from reference TRBV7-3 and TRBJ2-3, is GAGVSQTPSNKVTEKGKYVELRCDPISGHTALYWYRQSLGQGPEFLIYFQGTGAADDSGLPNDRFFAVRPEGSVSTLKIQRTERGDSAVYLCASSLMSGGTDTQYFGPGTRLTVL.

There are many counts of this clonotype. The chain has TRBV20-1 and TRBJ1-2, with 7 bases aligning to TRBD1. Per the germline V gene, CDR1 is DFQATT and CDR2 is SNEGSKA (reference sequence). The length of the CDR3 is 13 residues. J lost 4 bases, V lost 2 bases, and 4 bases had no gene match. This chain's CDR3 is CSARPTGTYGYTF. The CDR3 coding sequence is TGCAGTGCTAGACCGACAGGGACCTATGGCTACACCTTC.

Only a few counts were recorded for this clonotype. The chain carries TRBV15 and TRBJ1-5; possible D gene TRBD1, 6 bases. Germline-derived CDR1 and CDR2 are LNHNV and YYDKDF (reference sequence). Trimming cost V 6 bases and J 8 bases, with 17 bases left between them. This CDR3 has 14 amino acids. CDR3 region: CATSLRGEVEPQHF. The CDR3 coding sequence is TGTGCCACCAGTCTTAGGGGGGAAGTGGAGCCCCAGCATTTT.

The CDR3, as DNA: TGCAGTGCCACAGATAGGACGACCCGGGATACGCAGTATTTT. Amino acid sequence: CSATDRTTRDTQYF. J is TRBJ2-3 and V is TRBV20-1, with D uncertain. V was shortened by 6 bases and J by 6 bases, with 19 bases between the two germline ends. The CDR3 totals 14 residues. Germline CDR1 DFQATT, CDR2 SNEGSKA (reference sequence).

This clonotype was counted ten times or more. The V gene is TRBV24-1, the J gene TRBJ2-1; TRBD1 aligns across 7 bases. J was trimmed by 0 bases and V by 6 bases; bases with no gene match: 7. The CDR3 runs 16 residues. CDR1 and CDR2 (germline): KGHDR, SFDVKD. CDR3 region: CATSRGGPSSYNEQFF. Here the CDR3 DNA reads TGTGCCACCAGTCGAGGGGGCCCAAGCTCCTACAATGAGCAGTTCTTC.